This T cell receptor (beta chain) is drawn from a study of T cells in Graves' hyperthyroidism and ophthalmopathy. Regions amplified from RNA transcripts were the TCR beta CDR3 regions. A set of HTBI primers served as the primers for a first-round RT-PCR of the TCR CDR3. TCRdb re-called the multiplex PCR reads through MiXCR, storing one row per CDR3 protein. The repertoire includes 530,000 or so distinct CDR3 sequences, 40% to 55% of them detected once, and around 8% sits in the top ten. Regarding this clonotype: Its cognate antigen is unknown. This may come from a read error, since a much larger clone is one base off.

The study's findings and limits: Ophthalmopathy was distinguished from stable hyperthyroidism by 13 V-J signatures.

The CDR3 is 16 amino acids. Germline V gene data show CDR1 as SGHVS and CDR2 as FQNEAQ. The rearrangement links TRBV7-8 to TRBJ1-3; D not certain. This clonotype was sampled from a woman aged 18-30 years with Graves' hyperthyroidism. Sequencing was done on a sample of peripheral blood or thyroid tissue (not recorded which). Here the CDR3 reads CASSQDRANSGNTIYF. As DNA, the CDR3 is TGCGCCAGCAGCCAAGACCGGGCAAACTCTGGAAACACCATATATTTT.